This T cell receptor beta chain was found in a study of patients with pleural tuberculosis. TCRdb re-called the reads through MiXCR, storing one row per CDR3 protein. The sample has about 29,000 distinct CDR3 sequences, about a sixth seen once. This clonotype was observed at least ten times. The sequence derives from a human donor with pleural tuberculosis. Sequencing was performed on peripheral blood.

The CDR3 spells CASSGYEQYF. The DNA for the CDR3 is TGTGCCAGCAGTGGTTACGAGCAGTACTTC. The rearrangement joins TRBV2 to TRBJ2-7; D not resolved. Germline CDR1 is SNHLY and CDR2 is FYNNEI. Deletions cut 4 bases from V and 4 bases from J, with 2 bases between. CDR3 length: 10 amino acids. The entire variable domain, with the rest obtained from reference TRBV2 and TRBJ2-7, is as follows: EPEVTQTPSHQVTQMGQEVILRCVPISNHLYFYWYRQILGQKVEFLVSFYNNEISEKSEIFDDQFSVERPDGSNFTLKIRSTKLEDSAMYFCASSGYEQYFGPGTRLTVT.